The rows below give T cell receptor beta chains drawn from one sample of a study of shared clonotypes between healthy human individuals. TCRdb keeps only in-frame clones here, not all; method: immunoSEQ multiplex PCR. This sample has roughly 500,000 clones; about 76% occur once, and the top ten carry around 14%. The sequencing input was PBMCs. Every receptor here comes from a woman aged 40 to 49 in good health. Some clones in this sample may be carry-over from other donors' samples. Each CDR3 is given with its conserved first and last residue. A D gene is named only where the DNA matches it firmly. For some rows the clone size is stated as once, few or many, or as a class when expanded; others skip it.

CDR3	DNA	size	D	V	J
CATSRLLGPGDEQYF	TGTGCCACCAGCAGACTACTAGGTCCAGGGGACGAGCAGTACTTC	many	-	TRBV15	TRBJ2-7
CASSRPETSGNTGELFF	TGTGCCAGCAGCCGCCCCGAGACTAGCGGGAACACCGGGGAGCTGTTTTTT	-	TRBD2	TRBV5-4	TRBJ2-2
CASSLGETRPYEQYF	TGTGCCAGCAGTTTAGGGGAGACAAGACCCTACGAGCAGTACTTC	-	-	TRBV28	TRBJ2-7
CASSHSSGRAPTDTQYF	TGTGCCAGCAGCCATAGTAGCGGGAGGGCCCCCACAGATACGCAGTATTTT	-	TRBD2	TRBV4-2	TRBJ2-3
CASSAGTGDTDTQYF	TGTGCCAGCAGCGCCGGGACAGGGGACACAGATACGCAGTATTTT	-	TRBD1	TRBV5-6	TRBJ2-3
CASSPESWETQYF	TGTGCCAGCTCACCAGAGTCCTGGGAGACCCAGTACTTC	-	-	TRBV18	TRBJ2-5
CASSLRTSGRFTYNEQFF	TGTGCCAGCAGCTTAAGGACTAGCGGGAGATTTACCTACAATGAGCAGTTCTTC	-	TRBD2	TRBV7-2	TRBJ2-1
CASSTSGTYNEQFF	TGTGCCAGTTCGACTAGCGGTACCTACAATGAGCAGTTCTTC	-	TRBD2	TRBV6-1	TRBJ2-1
CASRGSPYNEQFF	TGTGCCAGCAGGGGGTCCCCATACAATGAGCAGTTCTTC	few	-	TRBV27	TRBJ2-1
CASSRTAPDTQYF	TGTGCCAGTAGTAGGACAGCACCAGATACGCAGTATTTT	-	-	TRBV19	TRBJ2-3
CASSPRIGGDTQYF	TGTGCCAGCAGTCCCCGCATCGGGGGGGATACGCAGTATTTT	few	TRBD2	TRBV2	TRBJ2-3
CSVEDRNYGYTF	TGCAGCGTTGAAGACAGGAACTATGGCTACACCTTC	-	-	TRBV29-1	TRBJ1-2
CATAGGPSYEQYF	TGTGCCACAGCGGGAGGGCCCTCCTACGAGCAGTACTTC	-	TRBD2	TRBV10-3	TRBJ2-7
CASSLTGFNEKLFF	TGTGCCAGCAGCTTGACAGGGTTTAATGAAAAACTGTTTTTT	-	-	TRBV5-5	TRBJ1-4
CASSRWDSPKQFF	TGTGCCAGCTCACGGTGGGACAGCCCGAAACAGTTCTTC	-	TRBD1	TRBV18	TRBJ2-1
CASSVGTSVVDEQFF	TGTGCCAGCAGCGTAGGGACTAGCGTTGTCGATGAGCAGTTCTTC	-	TRBD2	TRBV9	TRBJ2-1
CSVEAGGITEAFF	TGCAGCGTTGAAGCAGGGGGGATCACTGAAGCTTTCTTT	-	TRBD1	TRBV29-1	TRBJ1-1
CASSSRGTYEQYF	TGTGCCAGCAGCTCCAGGGGGACCTACGAGCAGTACTTC	-	TRBD1	TRBV7-9	TRBJ2-7
CASSLASQGAGQPQHF	TGTGCCAGCAGCTTAGCTTCGCAGGGGGCAGGTCAGCCCCAGCATTTT	-	TRBD1	TRBV7-6	TRBJ1-5
CASSTTQGPTEAFF	TGTGCCAGTAGTACTACACAGGGGCCCACTGAAGCTTTCTTT	once	TRBD1	TRBV19	TRBJ1-1
CASSLEYGYTF	TGTGCCAGCAGCTTAGAATATGGCTACACCTTC	-	-	TRBV7-2	TRBJ1-2
CSVDVSGATTGELFF	TGCAGCGTTGATGTATCGGGGGCCACAACCGGGGAGCTGTTTTTT	few	-	TRBV29-1	TRBJ2-2
CASSLVGPGYEQYF	TGCGCCAGCAGCTTGGTGGGGCCAGGCTACGAGCAGTACTTC	-	-	TRBV5-1	TRBJ2-7
CASSLRGAGAPDTQYF	TGTGCCAGCAGCCTCCGGGGTGCGGGAGCCCCAGATACGCAGTATTTT	-	TRBD2	TRBV9	TRBJ2-3
CASSFGQTQETQYF	TGTGCCAGCAGCTTTGGTCAGACCCAAGAGACCCAGTACTTC	-	-	TRBV5-4	TRBJ2-5
CASSLASTPSNEQFF	TGTGCCAGCAGTTTGGCTAGTACCCCGAGCAATGAGCAGTTCTTC	-	-	TRBV28	TRBJ2-1
CASSYPHRGNTEAFF	TGTGCCAGCAGCTACCCCCACAGGGGGAACACTGAAGCTTTCTTT	-	TRBD1	TRBV5-4	TRBJ1-1
CAWSVGDGHTGELFF	TGTGCCTGGAGTGTTGGGGACGGACACACCGGGGAGCTGTTTTTT	once	-	TRBV30	TRBJ2-2
CASSGGTRENTEAFF	TGCGCCAGCAGCGGGGGGACACGGGAGAACACTGAAGCTTTCTTT	-	-	TRBV5-1	TRBJ1-1
CASSLRVAGPYEQYF	TGTGCCAGCAGCTTAAGGGTAGCGGGGCCCTACGAGCAGTACTTC	-	TRBD2	TRBV7-3	TRBJ2-7
CASSYSGTDINYGYTF	TGTGCCAGCAGTTACTCCGGGACAGATATTAACTATGGCTACACCTTC	-	TRBD1	TRBV6-5	TRBJ1-2
CASSEAWDPGVGGYTF	TGTGCCAGCAGTGAAGCGTGGGACCCAGGGGTCGGTGGCTACACCTTC	few	-	TRBV6-1	TRBJ1-2
CASSPMNTEAFF	TGTGCCAGCAGTCCGATGAACACTGAAGCTTTCTTT	-	-	TRBV28	TRBJ1-1
CASSWSTNEKLFF	TGTGCCAGCAGTTGGTCAACTAATGAAAAACTGTTTTTT	-	-	TRBV27	TRBJ1-4
CASSLHDESPGGLYEQYF	TGTGCCAGCAGCCTCCACGACGAGTCACCCGGGGGCCTCTACGAGCAGTACTTC	-	-	TRBV9	TRBJ2-7
CSVGGTDPYEQYF	TGCAGCGTTGGGGGGACAGACCCCTACGAGCAGTACTTC	-	TRBD1	TRBV29-1	TRBJ2-7
CASSLVLAGVSDTQYF	TGCGCCAGCAGCTTGGTACTAGCGGGAGTTTCAGATACGCAGTATTTT	-	TRBD2	TRBV5-1	TRBJ2-3